This T cell receptor beta chain stems from a study of blood T cell repertoires in COVID-19. Looking at the study overall: The cDNA or gDNA used as material had been derived from T cells, B-cell-depleted T cells, or PBMCs.

Methods used by the authors: Cell counts per sample came from amplifying reference gene primers. The protocol was immunoSEQ multiplex PCR, while the TCRdb copy is restricted to in-frame clones and leaves out a portion. V and J calls and clone size are given by that table; D and trimming were obtained from the DNA. Of some 350,000 clones listed, roughly 90% are singletons. Seattle patient enrollment occurred during active infection, with longitudinal follow-up thereafter. Trimming left V 0 bases short and J 3 bases short, with 11 bases between. The CDR3 is 15 amino acids. Germline CDR1 reads LGHNA; CDR2 reads YSLEER.

The sample was peripheral blood. The clonotype originates from a young woman with COVID-19, enrolled during active disease. V gene TRBV4-3 combines with J gene TRBJ1-1; D is uncertain. CDR3: CASSQDPGGHTEAFF. The DNA for the CDR3 is TGCGCCAGCAGCCAAGATCCAGGAGGACACACTGAAGCTTTCTTT.